The next 27 T cell receptor beta chains were all read from a single sample in a study of PD-L1 blockade in urothelial cancer. TCRdb's table, derived via immunoSEQ multiplex PCR, lists solely in-frame clones and lacks some. The table shows about 120,000 clones, with roughly 86% occurring only once. Regarding time point: peripheral blood 6 weeks after treatment start. The specimen was PBMCs, collected around atezolizumab (anti-PD-L1) treatment. These receptors came from a man in his fifties or sixties with urothelial cancer.

The V and J genes are TRBV5-1 and TRBJ1-5; weak D call: TRBD1 (5 bases). The CDR3 length is 13 residues. Germline CDR1 is SGHRS and CDR2 is YFSETQ. The ends were cut back, 5 bases at V and 3 bases at J, with 9 bases in the middle. CDR3 residues: CASRGALNQPQHF. For the CDR3, the DNA is TGCGCCAGCAGAGGGGCCCTCAATCAGCCCCAGCATTTT.

This clone was picked up one time. The chain's CDR3 is CASSLGGGRGPYEQYF. The DNA of the CDR3 is TGTGCCAGCAGCTTGGGTGGCGGGAGGGGCCCCTACGAGCAGTACTTC. The V and J genes are TRBV5-4 and TRBJ2-7, with 9 bases identical to TRBD2. J was trimmed by 2 bases and V by 0 bases; bases with no gene match: 6. This CDR3 spans 16 amino acids. Germline CDR1 is SGHNT and CDR2 is YYREEE (reference sequence).

The V call is TRBV30, the J call TRBJ1-4, with D perhaps matching TRBD1 (5 bases). In germline, CDR1 is GTSNPN, CDR2 SVGIG (reference sequence). Trimming shortened V by 3 bases and J by 8 bases, and 13 bases separated the two germline ends. CDR3 length equals 13 residues. The CDR3 spells CAWRGGAGEKLFF. In DNA form, the CDR3 reads TGTGCCTGGAGGGGTGGGGCTGGAGAAAAACTGTTTTTT.

This chain uses TRBV28 with TRBJ1-6; 7 bases are shared with TRBD1. The CDR3 contains 16 residues. Trimming removed 5 bases from V and 5 bases from J; junction bases left unmatched: 9. The germline gives CDR1 MDHEN, CDR2 SYDVKM. DNA for the CDR3: TGTGCCAGCAGTCTCCAGGTGGGACAGAATAATTCACCCCTCCACTTT. Translated: CASSLQVGQNNSPLHF. The entire variable domain, with the rest obtained from reference TRBV28 and TRBJ1-6, is as follows: DVKVTQSSRYLVKRTGEKVFLECVQDMDHENMFWYRQDPGLGLRLIYFSYDVKMKEKGDIPEGYSVSREKKERFSLILESASTNQTSMYLCASSLQVGQNNSPLHFGNGTRLTVT.

The chain has TRBV28 and TRBJ2-7, with D maybe TRBD1 (5 bases). Deletions cut 9 bases from V and 4 bases from J, with 10 bases between. The length of the CDR3 is 11 residues. The germline CDR1 and CDR2 sequences are MDHEN and SYDVKM. CDR3 residues: CASSRGYEQYF. As DNA, the CDR3 is TGTGCCAGTTCAAGGGGATACGAGCAGTACTTC.

This chain uses TRBV7-9 with TRBJ1-4; D unclear. Between the trimmed V and J ends, which lost 4 bases and 7 bases, there was a span of 16 bases. This CDR3 comprises 15 residues. Germline-derived CDR1 and CDR2 are SEHNR and FQNEAQ (reference sequence). CDR3 bases: TGTGCCAGCAGCTCCCCAGGAAACGATGGTGAAAAACTGTTTTTT. Translating gives CASSSPGNDGEKLFF.

V is TRBV11-2 and J is TRBJ2-5, with 12 bases matching TRBD2. CDR3 length: 16 residues. V was clipped by 2 bases and J by 5 bases; unmatched bases: 6. Germline CDR1 SGHAT, CDR2 FQNNGV. DNA of the CDR3: TGTGCCAGCAGCTTATCCGCAACTAGCGGGAGGGAGACCCAGTACTTC. It codes for CASSLSATSGRETQYF. Combining the CDR3 with reference TRBV11-2 and TRBJ2-5 gives the whole variable domain EAGVAQSPRYKIIEKRQSVAFWCNPISGHATLYWYQQILGQGPKLLIQFQNNGVVDDSQLPKDRFSAERLKGVDSTLKIQPAKLEDSAVYLCASSLSATSGRETQYFGPGTRLLVL.

The chain has TRBV5-1 and TRBJ2-7, with D perhaps TRBD2 (7 bases). The germline V and J ends were trimmed by 4 bases and 3 bases, with 14 bases remaining between them. The CDR3 has 14 amino acids. Germline assignment: CDR1 SGHRS and CDR2 YFSETQ. CDR3 DNA: TGCGCCAGCAGCCCTGGGGGAGGGGGCTACGAGCAGTACTTC. Its protein is CASSPGGGGYEQYF.

The chain uses TRBV7-2 and TRBJ1-6; the D is unclear. Germline V gives CDR1 SGHTA, CDR2 FQGNSA. Deletions cut 5 bases from V and 6 bases from J, with 5 bases between. CDR3 size: 12 residues. The CDR3 protein is CASSLSNSPLHF. The CDR3 coding sequence is TGTGCCAGCAGCCTTAGTAATTCACCCCTCCACTTT.

The chain joins TRBV28 to TRBJ1-2; the match to TRBD1 covers 10 bases. The V and J ends lost 8 bases and 6 bases, in that order; junction bases with no gene match: 9. Germline-derived CDR1 and CDR2 are MDHEN and SYDVKM. The CDR3 has 14 amino acids. Written as DNA, the CDR3 is TGTGCCAGCTTCGGGACAGGGGACGGGCATGGCTACACCTTC. This gives the protein CASFGTGDGHGYTF.

This rearrangement joins TRBV30 to TRBJ2-1; 12 positions agree with TRBD2. V gave up 4 bases and J gave up 8 bases; unmatched junction bases: 3. Germline CDR1 is GTSNPN and CDR2 is SVGIG (reference sequence). The CDR3 sequence is 13 residues long. For the CDR3, the DNA is TGTGCCTGGACTAGCGGGAGGGCCGATGAGCAGTTCTTC. It yields the protein CAWTSGRADEQFF. Full variable domain (missing parts from reference TRBV30 and TRBJ2-1): SQTIHQWPATLVQPVGSPLSLECTVEGTSNPNLYWYRQAAGRGLQLLFYSVGIGQISSEVPQNLSASRPQDRQFILSSKKLLLSDSGFYLCAWTSGRADEQFFGPGTRLTVL.

The J gene is TRBJ2-7, the V gene TRBV2, with TRBD1 matching over 7 bases. This CDR3 comprises 11 residues. From germline, CDR1 is SNHLY and CDR2 FYNNEI. J gave up 6 bases and V 7 bases, and 3 bases lay outside the gene matches. Here the CDR3 reads CASKTGTEQYF. The CDR3 DNA is TGTGCCAGCAAGACAGGGACCGAGCAGTACTTC. Filled out from reference TRBV2 and TRBJ2-7, the complete variable domain reads EPEVTQTPSHQVTQMGQEVILRCVPISNHLYFYWYRQILGQKVEFLVSFYNNEISEKSEIFDDQFSVERPDGSNFTLKIRSTKLEDSAMYFCASKTGTEQYFGPGTRLTVT.

The CDR3, as DNA: TGTGCCAGCAGCCAAGCCCCGGGACTAGCGGAAGAGACCCAGTACTTC. Protein product: CASSQAPGLAEETQYF. The chain combines TRBV14 with TRBJ2-5; 11 nucleotides line up with TRBD2. With V trimmed by 1 base and J by 3 bases, 4 bases remained unmatched. The germline CDR1 and CDR2 sequences are SGHDN and FVKESK. This CDR3 is built from 16 residues.

The V and J genes are TRBV28 and TRBJ2-3, with a tentative D call TRBD2 (6 bases). This CDR3 contains 13 residues. The ends were cut back, 2 bases at V and 7 bases at J, with 10 bases in the middle. Germline assignment: CDR1 MDHEN and CDR2 SYDVKM. The CDR3 here is CASSLGGAYTQYF. The DNA for the CDR3 is TGTGCCAGCAGTTTAGGAGGGGCATATACGCAGTATTTT.

The chain carries TRBV5-6 and TRBJ1-6, with D tentatively TRBD1 (6 bases). V shed 6 bases and J shed 10 bases, with 23 bases lying between them. CDR1 SGHDT and CDR2 YYEEEE come from the germline V gene. This CDR3 has 16 residues. The CDR3 coding sequence is TGTGCCAGCACAAAAGGCTGGGGGGGCGCTGGGTCACCCCTCCACTTT. It encodes CASTKGWGGAGSPLHF.

This clone was recorded once. The genes are TRBV27 and TRBJ2-3; possible D gene TRBD1, 5 bases. Trimming removed 3 bases from V and 0 bases from J, with 13 bases in between. Germline CDR1 and CDR2: MNHEY and SMNVEV (reference sequence). The CDR3 totals 16 residues. The chain's CDR3 is CASSFPGITSTDTQYF. Written as DNA, the CDR3 is TGTGCCAGCAGTTTCCCAGGGATAACTAGCACAGATACGCAGTATTTT.

A single count supports this clone. The rearrangement links TRBV6-5 to TRBJ1-4; tentatively, D is TRBD1 (5 bases). The CDR3 totals 15 residues. Trimming left V 6 bases short and J 7 bases short, with 18 bases between. Germline CDR1 and CDR2: MNHEY and SVGAGI. CDR3: CASSRGFGGGEKLFF. The CDR3 coding sequence is TGTGCCAGCAGCCGGGGCTTCGGGGGAGGTGAAAAACTGTTTTTT.

The chain carries TRBV7-8 and TRBJ1-3, with no clear D. V was clipped by 2 bases and J by 8 bases, with 10 bases between them. The CDR3 sequence is 13 residues long. Germline CDR1 SGHVS, CDR2 FQNEAQ. The CDR3 nucleotides read TGTGCCAGCAGCTTACCCGACGGGGACACCATATATTTT. It encodes CASSLPDGDTIYF.

The chain employs TRBV7-6 and TRBJ2-3; TRBD2 agrees at 8 bases. After removal of 1 base from V and 4 bases from J, the junction contained 10 bases not matched to a gene. This CDR3 contains 17 residues. CDR1 SGHVS and CDR2 FNYEAQ come from the germline V gene. CDR3 protein: CASSLVISGSRADTQYF. Written as DNA, the CDR3 is TGTGCCAGCAGCTTAGTAATAAGCGGGAGTCGCGCAGATACGCAGTATTTT.

V gene TRBV6-6 combines with J gene TRBJ1-5, with 9 nucleotides matching TRBD1. J gave up 4 bases and V 2 bases, and 6 bases lay outside the gene matches. CDR3 length equals 16 residues. Germline V gene sequence: CDR1 MNHNY, CDR2 SVGAGI (reference sequence). CDR3 protein: CASSYPGQGVNQPQHF. The DNA of the CDR3 is TGTGCCAGCAGTTACCCGGGACAGGGTGTGAATCAGCCCCAGCATTTT.

The chain has TRBV6-1 and TRBJ2-1, with D unclear. Germline V gene data show CDR1 as MNHNS and CDR2 as SASEGT. Trimming shortened V by 4 bases and J by 4 bases, and 5 bases separated the two germline ends. The CDR3 is 12 amino acids. The CDR3 DNA follows: TGTGCCAGCAGTGCCCAGTACAATGAGCAGTTCTTC. It specifies CASSAQYNEQFF.

J is TRBJ2-3 and V is TRBV6-1; TRBD2 might be the D (5 bases). The CDR3 covers 15 residues. Trimming removed 7 bases at V and 0 bases at J, with 14 bases between. The V gene's germline CDR1 is MNHNS and CDR2 SASEGT. CDR3: CASKVRRASTDTQYF. Here the CDR3 DNA reads TGTGCCAGCAAGGTTCGGCGGGCCAGCACAGATACGCAGTATTTT.

About this clone: Other DNA sequences of this sample code for an identical CDR3. The gene calls are TRBV15 and TRBJ1-2, with D unresolved. The CDR3 extends over 13 amino acids. The V gene lost 3 bases and the J gene lost 0 bases, with 5 bases spanning the gap. Germline assignment: CDR1 LNHNV and CDR2 YYDKDF (reference sequence). CDR3 sequence (DNA): TGTGCCACCAGCAGCCGGGCTAACTATGGCTACACCTTC. Its translation is CATSSRANYGYTF.

Concerning this clone itself: The same CDR3 also results from other DNA sequences found in this sample. The rearrangement uses TRBV5-1 and TRBJ1-1; TRBD1 aligns across 11 bases. The CDR3 is 14 amino acids. CDR1 SGHRS and CDR2 YFSETQ come from the germline V gene. V was pared by 4 bases and J by 5 bases, with 4 bases of the junction left unmatched. The CDR3 DNA sequence: TGCGCCAGCAGCGAAGGGACAGGGGGTACTGAAGCTTTCTTT. Its translation: CASSEGTGGTEAFF.

This clone was picked up one time. This chain joins TRBV19 and TRBJ1-5; TRBD1 matches at 10 bases. The V segment lost 4 bases and the J segment 2 bases; nucleotides outside the gene matches: 5. Germline values: CDR1 LNHDA, CDR2 SQIVND (reference sequence). CDR3 size: 16 residues. CDR3 amino acids: CASSTTGGWGNQPQHF. For the CDR3, the DNA is TGTGCCAGTAGTACGACAGGGGGCTGGGGCAATCAGCCCCAGCATTTT.

The gene calls are TRBV19 and TRBJ1-2; perhaps TRBD1 as D (5 bases). The CDR3 runs to 14 residues. Germline values: CDR1 LNHDA, CDR2 SQIVND (reference sequence). The germline V and J ends were trimmed by 3 bases and 6 bases, with 14 bases remaining between them. The CDR3 spells CASSIDGALDGYTF. The CDR3 DNA is TGTGCCAGTAGTATTGATGGGGCTTTGGATGGCTACACCTTC.

The chain is built from TRBV5-4 and TRBJ1-2; D is ambiguous. The germline V gene encodes CDR1 SGHNT and CDR2 YYREEE (reference sequence). V lost 5 bases, J lost 6 bases, and 14 bases lay in between. The CDR3 is 13 amino acids. The CDR3 nucleotides are TGTGCCAGCAGGGTTGAGGGTCTTCATGGCTACACCTTC. It yields the protein CASRVEGLHGYTF.